This is a list of T cell receptor beta chains from one sample in a study of blood T cell repertoires in COVID-19. Produced via immunoSEQ multiplex PCR; TCRdb's table is partial and in-frame only. The sample lists around 250,000 clones, roughly four fifths occurring once. The specimen sequenced was peripheral blood. These receptors came from an elderly woman with acute or convalescent COVID-19. CDR3s include the opening cysteine and the closing phenylalanine or tryptophan. A D gene is named only where the DNA matches it firmly. Clone size is shown for a subset of rows, as once, few, many or a class of expanded clone.

d_call j_call clone_size v_call cdr3_nt cdr3_aa
- TRBJ1-4 once TRBV7-2 TGTGCCAGCAGCTTAAATCGAGGTGGTGAAAAACTGTTTTTT CASSLNRGGEKLFF
TRBD2 TRBJ2-7 - TRBV4-3 TGCGCCAGCAGCCAAGGGGCTAGCGGGAGGGCAAACGAGCAGTACTTC CASSQGASGRANEQYF
- TRBJ2-1 - TRBV5-5 TGTGCCAGCAGCTTGGACATTGATGAGCAGTTCTTC CASSLDIDEQFF
- TRBJ2-3 - TRBV29-1 TGCAGCGTTGAAGATCTTAAGGCAGGGGTGATCAATACGCAGTATTTT CSVEDLKAGVINTQYF
- TRBJ1-4 - TRBV19 TGTGCCAGTAGTTTCGACAGGACAACTAATGAAAAACTGTTTTTT CASSFDRTTNEKLFF
TRBD1 TRBJ2-7 - TRBV5-1 TGCGCCAGCAGCCCCTGGACAGGGCTCTACGAGCAGTACTTC CASSPWTGLYEQYF
- TRBJ2-5 once TRBV15 TGTGCCACCAGCAGAGTTCAGCGGGTATACCAAGAGACCCAGTACTTC CATSRVQRVYQETQYF
- TRBJ1-2 - TRBV5-1 TGCGCCAGCACCCTCGGGCCGGCGGGGGACTATGGCTACACCTTC CASTLGPAGDYGYTF
- TRBJ2-7 - TRBV6-5 TGTGCCAGCAGTCCTGCAACAGGGCAAGGCTACGAGCAGTACTTC CASSPATGQGYEQYF
- TRBJ1-5 - TRBV2 TGTGCCAGCACCCGGGGGGGGGCGGCTCAGCCCCAGCATTTT CASTRGGAAQPQHF
- TRBJ1-5 - TRBV7-8 TGCGCCAGCAGCTCGGACAGCAGGGACCAGCCCCAGCATTTT CASSSDSRDQPQHF
TRBD2 TRBJ2-7 - TRBV11-2 TGTGCCAGCAGCTTAGATCCGGGACTAGCGGGACCCTACGAGCAGTACTTC CASSLDPGLAGPYEQYF
- TRBJ1-5 - TRBV5-4 TGTGCCAGCAGCTTGGCCCCTAATTCTCAGCCCCAGCATTTT CASSLAPNSQPQHF
- TRBJ1-5 - TRBV30 TGTGCCTGGAGTCCGGGGGGTGACAATCAGCCCCAGCATTTT CAWSPGGDNQPQHF
- TRBJ1-5 - TRBV6-5 TGTGCCAGCAGTCCGGACAGATTTAGCAATCAGCCCCAGCATTTT CASSPDRFSNQPQHF
- TRBJ1-1 - TRBV2 TGTGCCAGCAAGCGGGCCCTGAACACTGAAGCTTTCTTT CASKRALNTEAFF
- TRBJ2-7 few TRBV6-5 TGTGCCAGCAGTCGTGCGGGTGTTGCCTACGAGCAGTACTTC CASSRAGVAYEQYF
- TRBJ1-4 few TRBV19 TGTGCCAGTAGTAATTCTGGCAGGGGCGGTGAAAAACTGTTTTTT CASSNSGRGGEKLFF
- TRBJ1-2 - TRBV24-1 TGTGCCACCAGTGAGTCTTATGGCTACACCTTC CATSESYGYTF
TRBD2 TRBJ2-3 once TRBV7-3 TGTGCCAGCAGCTCAAAAGCGGGAACAGATACGCAGTATTTT CASSSKAGTDTQYF
- TRBJ2-1 - TRBV7-8 TGTGCCAGCAGCTTAAATGAGTTGGACAATGAGCAGTTCTTC CASSLNELDNEQFF
- TRBJ2-2 - TRBV2 TGTGCCAGCCATGTCAGGGGTACCGGGGAGCTGTTTTTT CASHVRGTGELFF
TRBD2 TRBJ2-1 few TRBV5-4 TGTGCCAGCAGCCCGGCGGGGGGGATCTGGAACTACAATGAGCAGTTCTTC CASSPAGGIWNYNEQFF
- TRBJ2-2 - TRBV9 TGTGCCAGCAGCACCCACATTGCGAACACCGGGGAGCTGTTTTTT CASSTHIANTGELFF
TRBD1 TRBJ1-2 - TRBV4-1 TGCGCCAGCAGCCAAGAGAATGGAGAGGACAGGGCCTATGGCTACACCTTC CASSQENGEDRAYGYTF
- TRBJ1-3 - TRBV19 TGTGCCAGTAGCCCCCGGGACTCCCTACCCTCTGGAAACACCATATATTTT CASSPRDSLPSGNTIYF
TRBD2 TRBJ2-2 once TRBV18 TGTGCCAGCTCACCCTCGGGACTAGCGAGCGGAACCGGGGAGCTGTTTTTT CASSPSGLASGTGELFF
TRBD2 TRBJ2-1 once TRBV10-3 TGTGCCATCAGACCTAGCGGGGGGGGTCAGTTCTTC CAIRPSGGGQFF
- TRBJ1-2 - TRBV5-5 TGTGCCAGCAGCCCCGGGATAGGGACACTGAACTATGGCTACACCTTC CASSPGIGTLNYGYTF
- TRBJ2-2 - TRBV6-2/TRBV6-3 TGTGCCAGCAGTTACATCAAAGGGGAGCTGTTTTTT CASSYIKGELFF
- TRBJ2-5 - TRBV7-9 TGTGCCAGCAGCTTAGCACGTACGGGGGGCTTAGAGACCCAGTACTTC CASSLARTGGLETQYF
TRBD2 TRBJ2-3 - TRBV18 TGTGCCAGCTCACCACTTTCGGGAGGGCTTGTAGATACGCAGTATTTT CASSPLSGGLVDTQYF
TRBD1 TRBJ2-2 - TRBV10-2 TGCGCCAGCAGAACTGGGACAGGGGGCGACACCGGGGAGCTGTTTTTT CASRTGTGGDTGELFF
TRBD1 TRBJ2-1 - TRBV18 TGTGCCAGCTCACCAGGACAGGTAGTAGAGAAGCAGTTCTTC CASSPGQVVEKQFF
- TRBJ2-1 - TRBV5-5 TGTGCCAGCAGCTTGGAGGGACAAGCTGCTTCGTCGCAGTTCTTC CASSLEGQAASSQFF
- TRBJ2-7 - TRBV7-7 TGTGCTAGCAGCATACCCCTATTTGAGGCAGGGGCCTACGAGCAGTACTTC CASSIPLFEAGAYEQYF
- TRBJ2-7 - TRBV20-1 TGCAGTGGAGGGACCTACGAGCAGTACTTC CSGGTYEQYF
TRBD2 TRBJ2-7 - TRBV27 TGTGCCAGCAGTAACCCTAGCGGGGGTTCCTACGAGCAGTACTTC CASSNPSGGSYEQYF
- TRBJ2-2 few TRBV15 TGTGCCACCAGCAGAGATCTGGAGGCTGGGGAGCTGTTTTTT CATSRDLEAGELFF